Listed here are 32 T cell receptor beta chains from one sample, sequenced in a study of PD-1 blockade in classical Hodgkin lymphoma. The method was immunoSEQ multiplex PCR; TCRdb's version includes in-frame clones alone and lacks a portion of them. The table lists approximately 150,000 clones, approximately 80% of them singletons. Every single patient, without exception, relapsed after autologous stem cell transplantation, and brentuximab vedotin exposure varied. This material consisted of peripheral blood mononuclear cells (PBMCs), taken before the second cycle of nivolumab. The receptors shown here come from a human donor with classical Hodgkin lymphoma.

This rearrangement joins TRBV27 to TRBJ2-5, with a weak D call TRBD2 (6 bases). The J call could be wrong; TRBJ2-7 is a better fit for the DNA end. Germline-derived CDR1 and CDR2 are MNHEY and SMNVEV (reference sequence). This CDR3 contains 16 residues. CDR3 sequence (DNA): TGTGCCAGCAGATCCTACTATGGGGGGATTTCCTACGAGCAGTACTTC. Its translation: CASRSYYGGISYEQYF.

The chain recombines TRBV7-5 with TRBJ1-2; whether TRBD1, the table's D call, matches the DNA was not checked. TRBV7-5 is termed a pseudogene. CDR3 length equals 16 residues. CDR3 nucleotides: TGTGCCAGCAGCACTTACTTAGACAGGGATAACTATGGCTACACCTTC. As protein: CASSTYLDRDNYGYTF.

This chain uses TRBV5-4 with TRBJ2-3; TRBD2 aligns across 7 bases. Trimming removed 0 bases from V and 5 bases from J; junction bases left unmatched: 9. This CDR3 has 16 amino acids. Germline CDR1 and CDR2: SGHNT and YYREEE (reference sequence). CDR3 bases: TGTGCCAGCAGCTTGGCAATTCCTAGCGGTGGAGATACGCAGTATTTT. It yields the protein CASSLAIPSGGDTQYF.

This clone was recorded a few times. CDR3 region: CASSLDLGGKLFF. The DNA of the CDR3 is TGTGCCAGCAGCTTAGATCTCGGGGGGAAACTGTTTTTT. This chain links TRBV11-2 with TRBJ1-4; the D gene is possibly TRBD1 (5 bases). V lost 0 bases and J lost 11, with 10 bases in between. The CDR3 totals 13 residues. The germline V gene has CDR1 SGHAT and CDR2 FQNNGV.

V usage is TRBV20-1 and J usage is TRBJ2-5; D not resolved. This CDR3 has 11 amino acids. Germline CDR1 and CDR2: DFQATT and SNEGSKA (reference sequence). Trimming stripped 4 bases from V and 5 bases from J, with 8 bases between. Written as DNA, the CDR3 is TGCAGTGCTAAGGGTCGTGAGACCCAGTACTTC. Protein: CSAKGRETQYF.

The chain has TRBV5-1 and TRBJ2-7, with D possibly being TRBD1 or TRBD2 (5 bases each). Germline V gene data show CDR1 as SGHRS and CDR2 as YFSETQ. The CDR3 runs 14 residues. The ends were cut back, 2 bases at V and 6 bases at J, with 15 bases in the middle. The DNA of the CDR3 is TGCGCCAGCAGCTTCTCGGGACCCCCTGGCGAGCAGTACTTC. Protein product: CASSFSGPPGEQYF.

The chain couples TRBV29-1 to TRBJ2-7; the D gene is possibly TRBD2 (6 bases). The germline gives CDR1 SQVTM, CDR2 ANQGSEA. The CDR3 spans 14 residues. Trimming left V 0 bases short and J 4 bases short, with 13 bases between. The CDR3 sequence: CSVEDFRAGYEQYF. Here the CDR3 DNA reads TGCAGCGTTGAAGATTTCCGCGCGGGGTACGAGCAGTACTTC.

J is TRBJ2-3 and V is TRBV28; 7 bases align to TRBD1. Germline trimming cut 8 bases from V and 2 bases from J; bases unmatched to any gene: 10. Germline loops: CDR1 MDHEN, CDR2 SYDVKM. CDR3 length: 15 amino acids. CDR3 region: CASGRGRGFTDTQYF. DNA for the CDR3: TGTGCCAGCGGTAGGGGCAGGGGGTTCACAGATACGCAGTATTTT.

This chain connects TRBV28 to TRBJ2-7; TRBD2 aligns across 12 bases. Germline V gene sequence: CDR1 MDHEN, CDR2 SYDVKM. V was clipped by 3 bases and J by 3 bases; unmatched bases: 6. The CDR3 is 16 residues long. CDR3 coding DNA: TGTGCCAGCAGTTTCCCTAGCGGGAGGGCGAGCTACGAGCAGTACTTC. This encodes CASSFPSGRASYEQYF.

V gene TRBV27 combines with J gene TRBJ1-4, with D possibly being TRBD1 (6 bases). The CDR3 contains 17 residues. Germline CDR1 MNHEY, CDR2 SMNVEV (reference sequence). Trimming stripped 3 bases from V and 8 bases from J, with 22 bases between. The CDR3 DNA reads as TGTGCCAGCAGTTTGACGGGCGGTGGGGGGCCTTGGGAAAAACTGTTTTTT. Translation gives CASSLTGGGGPWEKLFF.

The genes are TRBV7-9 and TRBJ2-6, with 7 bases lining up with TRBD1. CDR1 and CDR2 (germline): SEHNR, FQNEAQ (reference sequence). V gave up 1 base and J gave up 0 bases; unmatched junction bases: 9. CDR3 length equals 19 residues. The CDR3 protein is CASSLGDSSLPSGANVLTF. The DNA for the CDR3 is TGTGCCAGCAGCTTAGGGGACAGTTCCCTTCCCTCTGGGGCCAACGTCCTGACTTTC.

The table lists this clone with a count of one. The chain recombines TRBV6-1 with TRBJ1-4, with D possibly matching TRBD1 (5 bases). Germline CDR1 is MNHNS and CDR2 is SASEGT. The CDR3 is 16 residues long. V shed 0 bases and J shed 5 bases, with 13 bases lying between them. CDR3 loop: CASSEARNRLNEKLFF. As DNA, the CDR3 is TGTGCCAGCAGTGAAGCGCGGAACAGGTTGAATGAAAAACTGTTTTTT.

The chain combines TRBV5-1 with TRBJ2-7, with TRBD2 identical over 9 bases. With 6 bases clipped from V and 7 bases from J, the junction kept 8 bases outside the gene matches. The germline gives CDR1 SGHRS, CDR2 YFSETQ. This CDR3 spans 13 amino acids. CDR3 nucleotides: TGCGCCAGCAAAGCGGGAGGTTTGGGTGAGCAGTACTTC. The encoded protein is CASKAGGLGEQYF.

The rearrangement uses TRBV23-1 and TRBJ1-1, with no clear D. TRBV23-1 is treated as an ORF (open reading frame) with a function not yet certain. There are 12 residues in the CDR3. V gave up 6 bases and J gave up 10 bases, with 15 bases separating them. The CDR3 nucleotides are TGCGCCAGCAGAAAGGGCTCACCCCCAGCTTTCTTT. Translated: CASRKGSPPAFF.

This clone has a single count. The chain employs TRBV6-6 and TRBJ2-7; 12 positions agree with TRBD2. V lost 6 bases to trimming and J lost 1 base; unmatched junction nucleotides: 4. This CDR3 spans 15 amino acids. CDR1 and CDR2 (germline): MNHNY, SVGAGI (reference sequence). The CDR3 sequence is CASSRTSGGSYEQYF. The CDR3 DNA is TGTGCCAGCAGCCGAACTAGCGGGGGGTCCTACGAGCAGTACTTC.

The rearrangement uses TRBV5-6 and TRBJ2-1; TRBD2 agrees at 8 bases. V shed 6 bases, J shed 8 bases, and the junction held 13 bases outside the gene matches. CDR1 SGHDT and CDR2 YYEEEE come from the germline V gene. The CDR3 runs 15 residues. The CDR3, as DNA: TGTGCCAGCACCGGAACGGGGGGGTCCTCGGATGAGCAGTTCTTC. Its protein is CASTGTGGSSDEQFF.

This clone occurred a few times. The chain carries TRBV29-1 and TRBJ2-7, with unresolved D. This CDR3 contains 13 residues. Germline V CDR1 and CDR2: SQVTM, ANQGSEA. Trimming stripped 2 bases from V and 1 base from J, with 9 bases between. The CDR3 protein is CSVENGGSYEQYF. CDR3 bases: TGCAGCGTTGAAAATGGTGGTTCCTACGAGCAGTACTTC.

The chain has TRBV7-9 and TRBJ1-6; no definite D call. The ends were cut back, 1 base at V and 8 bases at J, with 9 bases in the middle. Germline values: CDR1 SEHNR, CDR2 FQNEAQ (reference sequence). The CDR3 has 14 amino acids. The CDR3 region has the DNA TGTGCCAGCAGCTTAGTTCTGGCCGATTCACCCCTCCACTTT. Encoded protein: CASSLVLADSPLHF.

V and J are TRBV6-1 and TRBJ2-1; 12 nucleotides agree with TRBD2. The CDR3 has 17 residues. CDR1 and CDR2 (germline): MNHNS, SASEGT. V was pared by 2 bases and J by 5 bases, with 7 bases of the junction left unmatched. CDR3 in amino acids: CASSEPLLAGGHNEQFF. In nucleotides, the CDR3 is TGTGCCAGCAGTGAACCCCTACTAGCGGGGGGCCACAATGAGCAGTTCTTC.

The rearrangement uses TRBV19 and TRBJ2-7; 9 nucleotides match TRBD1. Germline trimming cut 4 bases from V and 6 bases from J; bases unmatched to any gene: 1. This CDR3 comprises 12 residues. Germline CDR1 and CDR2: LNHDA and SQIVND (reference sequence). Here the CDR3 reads CASSKTGGEQYF. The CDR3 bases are TGTGCCAGTAGTAAGACAGGGGGCGAGCAGTACTTC.

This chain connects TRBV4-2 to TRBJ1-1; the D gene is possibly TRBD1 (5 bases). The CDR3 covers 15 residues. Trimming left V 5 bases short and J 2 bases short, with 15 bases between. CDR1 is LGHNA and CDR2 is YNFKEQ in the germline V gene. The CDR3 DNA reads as TGTGCCAGCAGCGGGCGACAGATTCTAAACACTGAAGCTTTCTTT. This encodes CASSGRQILNTEAFF.

CDR3 sequence (DNA): TGTGCCAGCGGATTCGGGGGGGCCTACAATGAGCAGTTCTTC. It is translated as CASGFGGAYNEQFF. The genes are TRBV6-1 and TRBJ2-1; 8 positions agree with TRBD2. The trim removed 8 bases at V and 2 bases at J, leaving 5 bases unmatched. Germline values: CDR1 MNHNS, CDR2 SASEGT. CDR3 length: 14 amino acids.

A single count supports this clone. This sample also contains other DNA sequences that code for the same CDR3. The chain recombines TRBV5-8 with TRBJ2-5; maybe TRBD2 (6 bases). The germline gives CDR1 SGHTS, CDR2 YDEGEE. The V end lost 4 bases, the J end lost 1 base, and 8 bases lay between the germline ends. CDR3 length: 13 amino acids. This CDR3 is CASSRGLQETQYF. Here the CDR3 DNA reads TGTGCCAGCAGCCGGGGACTCCAAGAGACCCAGTACTTC. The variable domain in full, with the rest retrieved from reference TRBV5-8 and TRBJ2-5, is EAGVTQSPTHLIKTRGQQATLRCSPISGHTSVYWYQQALGLGLQFLLWYDEGEERNRGNFPPRFSGRQFPNYSSELNVNALELEDSALYLCASSRGLQETQYFGPGTRLLVL.

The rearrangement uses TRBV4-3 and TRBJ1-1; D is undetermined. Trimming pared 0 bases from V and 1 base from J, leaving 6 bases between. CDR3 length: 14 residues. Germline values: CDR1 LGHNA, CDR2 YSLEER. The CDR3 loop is CASSQEWENTEAFF. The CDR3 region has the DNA TGCGCCAGCAGCCAAGAGTGGGAGAACACTGAAGCTTTCTTT.

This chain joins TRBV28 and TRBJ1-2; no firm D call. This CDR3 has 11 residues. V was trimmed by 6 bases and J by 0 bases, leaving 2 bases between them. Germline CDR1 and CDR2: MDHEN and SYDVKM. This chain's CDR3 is CASRANYGYTF. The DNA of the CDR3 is TGTGCCAGCAGGGCTAACTATGGCTACACCTTC.

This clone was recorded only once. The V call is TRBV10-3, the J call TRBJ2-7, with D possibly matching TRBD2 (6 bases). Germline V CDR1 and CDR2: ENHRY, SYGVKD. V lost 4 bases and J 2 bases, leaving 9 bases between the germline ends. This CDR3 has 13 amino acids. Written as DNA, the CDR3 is TGTGCCATCAGTGTCGGGGAGGCCTACGAGCAGTACTTC. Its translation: CAISVGEAYEQYF.

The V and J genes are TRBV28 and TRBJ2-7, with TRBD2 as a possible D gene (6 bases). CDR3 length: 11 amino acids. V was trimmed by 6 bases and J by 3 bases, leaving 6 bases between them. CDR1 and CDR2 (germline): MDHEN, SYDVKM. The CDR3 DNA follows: TGTGCCAGCAGGGGGGGCTACGAGCAGTACTTC. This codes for CASRGGYEQYF.

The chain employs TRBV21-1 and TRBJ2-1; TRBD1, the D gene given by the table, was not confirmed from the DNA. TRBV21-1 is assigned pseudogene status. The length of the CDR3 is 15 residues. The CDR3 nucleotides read TGTGCCAGCAGCAACAGTCCAAATTTAAACAATGAGCAGTTCTTC. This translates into CASSNSPNLNNEQFF.

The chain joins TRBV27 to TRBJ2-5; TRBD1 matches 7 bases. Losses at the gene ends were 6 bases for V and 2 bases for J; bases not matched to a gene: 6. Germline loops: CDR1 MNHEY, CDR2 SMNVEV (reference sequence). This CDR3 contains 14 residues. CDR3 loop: CASSRPGQQETQYF. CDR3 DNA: TGTGCCAGCAGCCGACCGGGACAGCAAGAGACCCAGTACTTC.

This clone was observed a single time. The CDR3 loop reads CASSYISGNYGYTF. The DNA of the CDR3 is TGTGCCAGCAGTTACATCTCAGGGAACTATGGCTACACCTTC. The V and J genes are TRBV6-5 and TRBJ1-2; weak D call: TRBD1 (5 bases). The germline V gene has CDR1 MNHEY and CDR2 SVGAGI. Trimming pared 2 bases from V and 2 bases from J, leaving 9 bases between. CDR3 size: 14 residues.

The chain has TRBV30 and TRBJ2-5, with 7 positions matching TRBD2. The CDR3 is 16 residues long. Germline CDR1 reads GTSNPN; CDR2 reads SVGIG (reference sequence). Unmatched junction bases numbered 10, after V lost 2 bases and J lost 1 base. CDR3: CAWSLLGSGFQETQYF. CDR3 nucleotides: TGTGCCTGGAGTTTGTTGGGTAGCGGGTTCCAAGAGACCCAGTACTTC.

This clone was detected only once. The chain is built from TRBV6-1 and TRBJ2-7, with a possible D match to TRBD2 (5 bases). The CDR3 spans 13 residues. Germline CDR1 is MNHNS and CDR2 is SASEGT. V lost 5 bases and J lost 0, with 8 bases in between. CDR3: CASSLGLSYEQYF. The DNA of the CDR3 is TGTGCCAGCAGTCTTGGACTCTCCTACGAGCAGTACTTC.